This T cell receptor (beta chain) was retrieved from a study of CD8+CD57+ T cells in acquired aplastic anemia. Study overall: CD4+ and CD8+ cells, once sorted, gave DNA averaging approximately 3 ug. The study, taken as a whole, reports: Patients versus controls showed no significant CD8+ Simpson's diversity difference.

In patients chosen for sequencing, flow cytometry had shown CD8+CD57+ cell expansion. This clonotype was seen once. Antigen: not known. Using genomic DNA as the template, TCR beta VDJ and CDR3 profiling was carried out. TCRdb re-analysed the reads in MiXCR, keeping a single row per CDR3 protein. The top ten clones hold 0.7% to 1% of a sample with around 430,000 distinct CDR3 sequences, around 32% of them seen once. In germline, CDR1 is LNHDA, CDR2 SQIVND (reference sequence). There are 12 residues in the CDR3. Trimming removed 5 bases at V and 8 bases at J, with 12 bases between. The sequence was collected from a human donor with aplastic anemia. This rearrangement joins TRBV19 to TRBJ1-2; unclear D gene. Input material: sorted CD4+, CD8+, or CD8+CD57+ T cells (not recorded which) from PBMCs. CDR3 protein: CASSREHGGYTF. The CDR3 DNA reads TGTGCCAGTAGTCGTGAGCATGGAGGCTACACCTTC.